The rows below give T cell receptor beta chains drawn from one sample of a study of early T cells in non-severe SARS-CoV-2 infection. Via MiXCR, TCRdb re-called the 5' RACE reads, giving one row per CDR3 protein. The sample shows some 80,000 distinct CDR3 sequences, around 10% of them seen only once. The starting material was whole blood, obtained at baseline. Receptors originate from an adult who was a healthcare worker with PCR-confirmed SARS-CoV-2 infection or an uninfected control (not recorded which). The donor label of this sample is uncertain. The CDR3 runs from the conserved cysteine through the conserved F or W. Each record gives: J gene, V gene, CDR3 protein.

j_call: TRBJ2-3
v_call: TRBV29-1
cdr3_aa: CSVEETRDTQYF

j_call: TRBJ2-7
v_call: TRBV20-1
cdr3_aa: CSVRPRRRSITYEQYF

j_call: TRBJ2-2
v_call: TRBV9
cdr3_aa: CASSVDPQRRTGELFF

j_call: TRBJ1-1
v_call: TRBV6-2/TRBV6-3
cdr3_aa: CASSYSTHLHEAFF

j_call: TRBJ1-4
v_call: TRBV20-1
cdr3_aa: CSAGQTGIYEKLFF

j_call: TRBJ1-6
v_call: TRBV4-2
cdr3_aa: CASSQRQESSYNSPLHF

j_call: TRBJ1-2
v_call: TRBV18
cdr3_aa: CASSPSGDDYTF

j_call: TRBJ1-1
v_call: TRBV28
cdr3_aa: CASINKMGGNTEAFF

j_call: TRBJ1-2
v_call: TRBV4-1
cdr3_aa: CASSQGQHGYTF

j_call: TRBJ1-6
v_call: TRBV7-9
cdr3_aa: CASSFGQAYNSPLHF

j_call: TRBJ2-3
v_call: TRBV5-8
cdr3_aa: CASSWASGGSTDTQYF

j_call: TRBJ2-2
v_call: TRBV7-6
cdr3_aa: CASSAGTSFTGELFF

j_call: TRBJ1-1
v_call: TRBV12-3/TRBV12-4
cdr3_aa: CASSLAGGGRTEAFF

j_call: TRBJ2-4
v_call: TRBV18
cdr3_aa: CASSPTGTGDIQYF

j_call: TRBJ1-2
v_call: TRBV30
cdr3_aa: CAWSLLQGLSGYTF

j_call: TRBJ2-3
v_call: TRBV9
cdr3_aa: CASSEFGDTQYF

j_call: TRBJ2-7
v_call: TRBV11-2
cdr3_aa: CASSLALYPYEQYF

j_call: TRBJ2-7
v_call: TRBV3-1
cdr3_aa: CASSQAGGGAYEQYF

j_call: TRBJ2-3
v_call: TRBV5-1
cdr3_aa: CASSMGLADTQYF

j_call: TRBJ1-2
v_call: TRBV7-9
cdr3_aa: CASSLANTPGGYTF

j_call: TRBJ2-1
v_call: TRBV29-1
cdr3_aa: CSVEDRLAFDEQFF

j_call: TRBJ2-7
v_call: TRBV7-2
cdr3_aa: CASSVAGQTYEQYF

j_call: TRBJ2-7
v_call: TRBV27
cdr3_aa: CASRYGTSGSYEQYF

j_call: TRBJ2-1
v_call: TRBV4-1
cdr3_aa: CASSSQRGGIYNEQFF

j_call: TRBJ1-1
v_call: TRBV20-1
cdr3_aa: CSLREAFF

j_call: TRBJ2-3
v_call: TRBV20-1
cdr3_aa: CSAFLGTSGSITDTQYF

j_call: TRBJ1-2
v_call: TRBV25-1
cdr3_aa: CASSDSLSAVNYGYTF

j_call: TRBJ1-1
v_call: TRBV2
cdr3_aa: CASSLQGENTEAFF

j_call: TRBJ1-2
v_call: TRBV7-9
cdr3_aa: CASSLTDTNYGYTF

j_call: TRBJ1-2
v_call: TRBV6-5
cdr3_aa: CASNVGGLNYGYTF

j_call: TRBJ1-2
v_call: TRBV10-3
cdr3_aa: CATAPGPNYGYTF

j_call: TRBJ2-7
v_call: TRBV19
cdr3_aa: CASSIGPNYEQYF

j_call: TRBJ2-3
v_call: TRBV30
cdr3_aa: CAWDGGSDTQYF